The rows below give T cell receptor beta chains drawn from one sample of a study of cytomegalovirus exposure and HLA in healthy donors. The protocol was immunoSEQ multiplex PCR, while the TCRdb copy is restricted to in-frame clones and leaves out a portion. The table lists around 180,000 clones, more than 75% of them singletons. The sequencing input was PBMCs. These receptors all stem from a girl in the first two years of life in good health and CMV-seronegative. Both conserved end residues are part of each CDR3. The order of the fields is clone size, J gene, V gene, D gene, CDR3 protein, CDR3 DNA. The D gene is left open where the match is weak. Rows give clone size only sometimes, using once, few, many, or a class for an expanded clone.

size: -
J: TRBJ1-2
V: TRBV5-6
D: TRBD1
CDR3: CASSLSRTGAHGYTF
DNA: TGTGCCAGCAGCTTGTCCCGGACAGGGGCTCATGGCTACACCTTC

size: -
J: TRBJ2-2
V: TRBV7-9
D: TRBD2
CDR3: CASSFIAGGETGELFF
DNA: TGTGCCAGCAGCTTTATAGCGGGAGGGGAAACCGGGGAGCTGTTTTTT

size: -
J: TRBJ2-5
V: TRBV6-5
D: -
CDR3: CASSSGQRGTQYF
DNA: TGTGCCAGCAGTTCTGGACAGCGGGGGACCCAGTACTTC

size: -
J: TRBJ1-5
V: TRBV27
D: TRBD1
CDR3: CASSLTGAPSNQPQHF
DNA: TGTGCCAGCAGTTTAACAGGGGCGCCGAGCAATCAGCCCCAGCATTTT

size: -
J: TRBJ2-4
V: TRBV13
D: TRBD2
CDR3: CASSTGLAGGLAKNIQYF
DNA: TGTGCCAGCAGCACGGGACTAGCGGGGGGGCTAGCCAAAAACATTCAGTACTTC

size: once
J: TRBJ2-7
V: TRBV4-1
D: -
CDR3: CASSQVLEPYYEQYF
DNA: TGCGCCAGCAGCCAAGTACTTGAGCCCTACTACGAGCAGTACTTC

size: once
J: TRBJ1-6
V: TRBV6-1
D: -
CDR3: CASSELEVNSPLHF
DNA: TGTGCCAGCAGTGAATTGGAGGTTAATTCACCCCTCCACTTT

size: few
J: TRBJ2-7
V: TRBV19
D: -
CDR3: CASSTTGQPYEQYF
DNA: TGTGCCAGTAGTACGACGGGACAACCATACGAGCAGTACTTC

size: -
J: TRBJ2-7
V: TRBV6-1
D: TRBD1
CDR3: CASSGDRGYEQYF
DNA: TGTGCCAGCAGTGGGGACAGGGGGTACGAGCAGTACTTC

size: -
J: TRBJ2-7
V: TRBV30
D: -
CDR3: CAWSVQGQGFRYTYEQYF
DNA: TGTGCCTGGAGTGTTCAGGGGCAGGGCTTTAGGTACACCTACGAGCAGTACTTC

size: -
J: TRBJ1-1
V: TRBV11-3
D: -
CDR3: CASSSPQRGAQPEAFF
DNA: TGTGCCAGCAGCTCCCCGCAGCGGGGGGCTCAACCTGAAGCTTTCTTT

size: -
J: TRBJ1-1
V: TRBV18
D: TRBD1
CDR3: CASSPEIGQGVWTEAFF
DNA: TGTGCCAGCTCACCAGAAATAGGACAGGGGGTATGGACTGAAGCTTTCTTT

size: -
J: TRBJ1-2
V: TRBV30
D: TRBD1
CDR3: CAWSVGQGQNYGYTF
DNA: TGTGCCTGGAGTGTGGGACAGGGACAGAACTATGGCTACACCTTC

size: -
J: TRBJ2-7
V: TRBV5-6
D: TRBD2
CDR3: CASSLFLREQKSYEQYF
DNA: TGTGCCAGCAGCTTGTTTTTGCGGGAGCAAAAGTCCTACGAGCAGTACTTC

size: few
J: TRBJ1-5
V: TRBV19
D: TRBD1
CDR3: CASKGQNPRNQPQHF
DNA: TGTGCCAGTAAGGGACAGAATCCCCGCAATCAGCCCCAGCATTTT

size: few
J: TRBJ2-7
V: TRBV6-5
D: -
CDR3: CASSYRAGDEQYF
DNA: TGTGCCAGCAGTTACAGGGCAGGGGACGAGCAGTACTTC

size: -
J: TRBJ2-3
V: TRBV27
D: -
CDR3: CASSLRFLTDTQYF
DNA: TGTGCCAGCAGTTTACGGTTCCTCACAGATACGCAGTATTTT

size: -
J: TRBJ2-2
V: TRBV11-3
D: TRBD1
CDR3: CASSSSPGQGGELFF
DNA: TGTGCCAGCAGCTCTTCCCCGGGACAGGGCGGGGAGCTGTTTTTT

size: once
J: TRBJ2-1
V: TRBV10-2
D: TRBD2
CDR3: CATLRDYRANEQFF
DNA: TGCGCCACCCTCCGGGACTACAGAGCCAATGAGCAGTTCTTC

size: -
J: TRBJ2-5
V: TRBV30
D: TRBD2
CDR3: CAWRSWRGGRETQYF
DNA: TGTGCCTGGAGGTCGTGGCGGGGGGGCCGGGAGACCCAGTACTTC

size: -
J: TRBJ1-1
V: TRBV11-1
D: -
CDR3: CASSLYPPGIQGIPEAFF
DNA: TGTGCCAGCAGCTTATACCCCCCCGGTATACAGGGAATCCCTGAAGCTTTCTTT

size: -
J: TRBJ2-2
V: TRBV9
D: -
CDR3: CASSAPGTGENTGELFF
DNA: TGTGCCAGCAGCGCCCCCGGTACGGGGGAAAACACCGGGGAGCTGTTTTTT

size: -
J: TRBJ1-5
V: TRBV18
D: -
CDR3: CASSYRSNQPQHF
DNA: TGTGCCAGCTCGTACAGATCCAATCAGCCCCAGCATTTT

size: -
J: TRBJ1-3
V: TRBV9
D: -
CDR3: CASSVAPRRENTIYF
DNA: TGTGCCAGCAGCGTAGCCCCCCGGAGGGAAAACACCATATATTTT

size: -
J: TRBJ2-1
V: TRBV4-1
D: -
CDR3: CASSHRGNEQFF
DNA: TGCGCCAGCAGCCACCGAGGGAATGAGCAGTTCTTC

size: -
J: TRBJ2-3
V: TRBV4-3
D: TRBD1
CDR3: CASSQGTGAAPDTQYF
DNA: TGCGCCAGCAGCCAAGGGACAGGGGCAGCGCCAGATACGCAGTATTTT

size: -
J: TRBJ2-2
V: TRBV19
D: TRBD2
CDR3: CASNKISGRLNTGELFF
DNA: TGTGCCAGCAACAAGATTAGCGGGAGGCTAAACACCGGGGAGCTGTTTTTT

size: once
J: TRBJ1-1
V: TRBV6-6
D: -
CDR3: CASQRDSFPNTEAFF
DNA: TGTGCCAGCCAGCGGGATTCCTTTCCGAACACTGAAGCTTTCTTT

size: -
J: TRBJ2-2
V: TRBV9
D: -
CDR3: CASSPSTVSGELFF
DNA: TGTGCCAGCAGCCCCTCGACAGTTAGCGGGGAGCTGTTTTTT

size: -
J: TRBJ2-5
V: TRBV5-1
D: -
CDR3: CASSLVQLYQETQYF
DNA: TGCGCCAGCAGCTTGGTACAGCTGTACCAAGAGACCCAGTACTTC

size: -
J: TRBJ1-1
V: TRBV5-4
D: -
CDR3: CASSYTYLSGAAFEAFF
DNA: TGTGCCAGCAGCTATACATACCTCTCAGGGGCCGCGTTCGAAGCTTTCTTT

size: -
J: TRBJ2-1
V: TRBV18
D: TRBD1
CDR3: CASSRASTGDEQFF
DNA: TGTGCCAGCTCACGCGCGAGCACAGGGGATGAGCAGTTCTTC

size: -
J: TRBJ1-2
V: TRBV30
D: -
CDR3: CAWRGDLNYGYTF
DNA: TGTGCCTGGAGGGGCGACCTTAACTATGGCTACACCTTC

size: -
J: TRBJ1-1
V: TRBV6-5
D: -
CDR3: CASSTTGISTEAFF
DNA: TGTGCCAGCAGCACAACAGGGATTAGCACTGAAGCTTTCTTT

size: -
J: TRBJ2-2
V: TRBV7-2
D: -
CDR3: CASSSLGRGRELFF
DNA: TGTGCCAGCAGCTCCCTGGGAAGGGGCCGGGAGCTGTTTTTT

size: -
J: TRBJ2-7
V: TRBV4-1
D: TRBD1
CDR3: CASSQIQGYEQYF
DNA: TGCGCCAGCAGCCAGATACAGGGGTACGAGCAGTACTTC

size: -
J: TRBJ2-7
V: TRBV4-3
D: -
CDR3: CASSHTYEQYF
DNA: TGCGCCAGCAGCCACACCTACGAGCAGTACTTC

size: -
J: TRBJ1-2
V: TRBV29-1
D: TRBD1
CDR3: CSAVQGASDYGYTF
DNA: TGCAGCGCCGTACAGGGGGCTAGTGACTATGGCTACACCTTC

size: -
J: TRBJ1-2
V: TRBV29-1
D: TRBD1
CDR3: CSVEDLEGAYGYTF
DNA: TGCAGCGTTGAAGATCTTGAGGGGGCCTATGGCTACACCTTC

size: -
J: TRBJ1-3
V: TRBV6-1
D: TRBD1
CDR3: CASSERGTGKLRNTIYF
DNA: TGTGCCAGCAGTGAACGGGGGACAGGGAAGCTAAGAAACACCATATATTTT

size: -
J: TRBJ2-3
V: TRBV11-2
D: -
CDR3: CASSLRPSVVFVSDTQYF
DNA: TGTGCCAGCAGCTTACGTCCTAGTGTTGTCTTTGTCTCAGATACGCAGTATTTT

size: -
J: TRBJ2-3
V: TRBV30
D: -
CDR3: CASTGIGTDTQYF
DNA: TGTGCCTCAACAGGGATAGGTACAGATACGCAGTATTTT

size: few
J: TRBJ2-3
V: TRBV18
D: TRBD2
CDR3: CASSRGGMVDTQYF
DNA: TGTGCCAGCTCACGCGGGGGGATGGTTGATACGCAGTATTTT

size: -
J: TRBJ2-5
V: TRBV2
D: -
CDR3: CASSDQGGGETQYF
DNA: TGTGCCAGCAGTGACCAGGGGGGAGGAGAGACCCAGTACTTC

size: -
J: TRBJ1-2
V: TRBV14
D: -
CDR3: CASSPTTGYGYTF
DNA: TGTGCCAGCAGCCCAACCACGGGCTATGGCTACACCTTC

size: -
J: TRBJ2-5
V: TRBV5-1
D: -
CDR3: CASSLTGGGETQYF
DNA: TGCGCCAGCAGCTTGACGGGGGGCGGTGAGACCCAGTACTTC

size: -
J: TRBJ2-5
V: TRBV19
D: -
CDR3: CASRKGQKETQYF
DNA: TGTGCCAGTAGGAAGGGACAAAAAGAGACCCAGTACTTC

size: -
J: TRBJ1-1
V: TRBV12-5
D: -
CDR3: CASGLALNRNTEAFF
DNA: TGTGCTAGTGGTTTGGCCCTTAACAGGAACACTGAAGCTTTCTTT

size: -
J: TRBJ2-5
V: TRBV4-1
D: TRBD1
CDR3: CASSQATQVDRGSETQYF
DNA: TGCGCCAGCAGCCAAGCCACCCAAGTTGACAGGGGATCAGAGACCCAGTACTTC

size: -
J: TRBJ1-1
V: TRBV4-1
D: TRBD1
CDR3: CASSHPDRVTEAFF
DNA: TGCGCCAGCAGCCACCCAGACAGGGTCACTGAAGCTTTCTTT

size: -
J: TRBJ2-7
V: TRBV30
D: TRBD1
CDR3: CAWTKGQGPNEQYF
DNA: TGTGCCTGGACGAAGGGACAGGGTCCCAACGAGCAGTACTTC

size: once
J: TRBJ2-3
V: TRBV7-7
D: TRBD2
CDR3: CASSKRDTDTQYF
DNA: TGTGCCAGCTCCAAGCGGGACACAGATACGCAGTATTTT

size: -
J: TRBJ2-7
V: TRBV15
D: -
CDR3: CATSRERAGPTGWGYEQYF
DNA: TGTGCCACCAGCAGAGAGAGGGCCGGACCCACGGGATGGGGCTACGAGCAGTACTTC

size: -
J: TRBJ2-1
V: TRBV4-3
D: -
CDR3: CASSQDGLARNEQFF
DNA: TGCGCCAGCAGCCAAGATGGGCTAGCCCGCAATGAGCAGTTCTTC